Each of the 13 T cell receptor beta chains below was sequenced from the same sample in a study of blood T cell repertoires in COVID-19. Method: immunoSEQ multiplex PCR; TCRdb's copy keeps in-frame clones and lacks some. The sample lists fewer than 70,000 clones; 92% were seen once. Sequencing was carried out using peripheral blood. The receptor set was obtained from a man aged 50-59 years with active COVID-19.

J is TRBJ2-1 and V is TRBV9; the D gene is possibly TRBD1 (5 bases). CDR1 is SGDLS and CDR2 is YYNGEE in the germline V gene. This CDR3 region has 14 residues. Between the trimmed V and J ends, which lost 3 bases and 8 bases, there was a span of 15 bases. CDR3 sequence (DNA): TGTGCCAGCAGCGAAAGACAGTTTGGGGATGAGCAGTTCTTC. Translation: CASSERQFGDEQFF.

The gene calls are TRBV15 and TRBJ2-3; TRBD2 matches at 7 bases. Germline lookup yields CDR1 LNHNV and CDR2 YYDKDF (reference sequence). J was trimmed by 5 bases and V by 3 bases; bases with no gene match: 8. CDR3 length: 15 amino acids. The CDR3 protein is CATSSRLALGDTQYF. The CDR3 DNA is TGTGCCACCAGCAGTAGACTAGCCCTGGGAGATACGCAGTATTTT.

This chain's CDR3 is CASGLTAPLNQPQHF. The CDR3, as DNA: TGTGCTAGTGGTTTGACAGCCCCGCTTAATCAGCCCCAGCATTTT. The chain joins TRBV12-5 to TRBJ1-5; D is undetermined. Germline lookup yields CDR1 LGHNT and CDR2 FRNRAP. The CDR3 contains 15 residues. Between the trimmed V and J ends, which lost 2 bases and 4 bases, there was a span of 12 bases.

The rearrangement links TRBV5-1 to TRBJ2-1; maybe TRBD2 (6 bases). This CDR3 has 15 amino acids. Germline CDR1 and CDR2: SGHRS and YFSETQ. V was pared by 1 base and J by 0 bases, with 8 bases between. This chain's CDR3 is CASSLSGSSYNEQFF. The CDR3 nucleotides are TGCGCCAGCAGCTTGTCCGGGAGCTCCTACAATGAGCAGTTCTTC.

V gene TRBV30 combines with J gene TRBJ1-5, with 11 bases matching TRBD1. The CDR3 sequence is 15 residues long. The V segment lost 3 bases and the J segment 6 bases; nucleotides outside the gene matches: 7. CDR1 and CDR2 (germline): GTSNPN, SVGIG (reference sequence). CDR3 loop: CAWSPRDRGSQPQHF. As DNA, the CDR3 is TGTGCCTGGAGCCCCCGGGACAGGGGGAGTCAGCCCCAGCATTTT.

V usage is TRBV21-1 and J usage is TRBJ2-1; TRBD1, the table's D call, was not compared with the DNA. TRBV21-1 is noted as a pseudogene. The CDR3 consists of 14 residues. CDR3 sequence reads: CASSKFLGRGEQFF. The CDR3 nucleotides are TGTGCCAGCAGCAAATTTCTAGGCAGGGGGGAGCAGTTCTTC.

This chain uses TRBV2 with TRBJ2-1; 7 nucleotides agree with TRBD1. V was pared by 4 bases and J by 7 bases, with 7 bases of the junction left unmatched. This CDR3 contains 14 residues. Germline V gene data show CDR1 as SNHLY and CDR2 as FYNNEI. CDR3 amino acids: CASSAVTGTNEQFF. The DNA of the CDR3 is TGTGCCAGCAGTGCCGTGACAGGGACGAATGAGCAGTTCTTC.

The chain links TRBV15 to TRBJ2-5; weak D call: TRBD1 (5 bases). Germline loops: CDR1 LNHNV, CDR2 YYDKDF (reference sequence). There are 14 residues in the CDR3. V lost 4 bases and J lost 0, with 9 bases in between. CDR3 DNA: TGTGCCACCAGCACATCAGGGTACCAAGAGACCCAGTACTTC. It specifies CATSTSGYQETQYF.

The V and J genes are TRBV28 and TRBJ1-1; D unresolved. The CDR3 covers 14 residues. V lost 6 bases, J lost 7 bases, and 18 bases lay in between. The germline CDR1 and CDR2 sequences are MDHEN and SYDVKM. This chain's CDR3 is CASRSSGSALEAFF. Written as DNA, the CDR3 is TGTGCCAGCAGATCCTCAGGATCTGCCCTTGAAGCTTTCTTT.

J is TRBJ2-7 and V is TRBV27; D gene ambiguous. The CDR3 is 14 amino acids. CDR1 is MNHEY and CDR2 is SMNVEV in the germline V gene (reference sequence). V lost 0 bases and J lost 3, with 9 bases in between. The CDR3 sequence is CASSLSSYGYEQYF. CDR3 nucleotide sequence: TGTGCCAGCAGTTTATCTAGCTACGGCTACGAGCAGTACTTC.

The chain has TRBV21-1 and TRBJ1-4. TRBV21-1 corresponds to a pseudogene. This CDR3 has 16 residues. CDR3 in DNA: TGTGCCAGCAGCACTCGACGGTCTGAGGCTAATGAAAAACTGTTTTTT. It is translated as CASSTRRSEANEKLFF.

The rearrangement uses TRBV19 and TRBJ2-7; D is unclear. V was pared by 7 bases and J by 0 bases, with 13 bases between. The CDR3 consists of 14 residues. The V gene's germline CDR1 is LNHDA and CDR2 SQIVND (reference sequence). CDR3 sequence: CASNPSPNSYEQYF. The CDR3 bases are TGTGCCAGTAACCCTAGTCCAAACTCCTACGAGCAGTACTTC.

In DNA, the CDR3 is TGTGCCAGCAGTGAAGGCCAGGGTTACTCACCCCTCCACTTT. As protein: CASSEGQGYSPLHF. V is TRBV6-1 and J is TRBJ1-6, with D perhaps matching TRBD1 (5 bases). V lost 1 base and J 10 bases, leaving 11 bases between the germline ends. Looked up from germline, CDR1 is MNHNS and CDR2 is SASEGT. This CDR3 is 14 amino acids long.